This T cell receptor (beta chain) was retrieved from a study of OX40 agonist ivuxolimab in advanced cancers. Looking at the study overall: Prior anti-PD-1, anti-PD-L1 or anti-CTLA-4 therapy was allowed; around 40% had some.

Here immunoSEQ multiplex PCR was the method, and the copy in TCRdb shows in-frame clones only, minus some. Of 55,000 to 70,000 clones in the sample, over 75% were seen once. General study points: What antigens the expanded peripheral T cells recognized was never established. There were, on average, more expanded clones in CD8+ T cells than in CD4+.

Trimming stripped 4 bases from V and 5 bases from J, with 12 bases between. CDR1 SGHNT and CDR2 YYREEE come from the germline V gene (reference sequence). The CDR3 is 13 amino acids. Notes on this clone: Its target is not known.

The clonotype was recovered from an adult with an advanced solid tumor such as melanoma, head and neck, liver or kidney cancer. The sequences come from CD4+ or CD8+ T cells sorted from blood, collected in a trial of the OX40 agonist ivuxolimab. V usage is TRBV5-4 and J usage is TRBJ2-5, with D possibly TRBD2 on 7 matching bases. The CDR3 here is CASSRGAGETQYF. As DNA, the CDR3 is TGTGCCAGCAGCCGGGGGGCCGGGGAGACCCAGTACTTC. Filled out from reference TRBV5-4 and TRBJ2-5, the complete variable domain reads ETGVTQSPTHLIKTRGQQVTLRCSSQSGHNTVSWYQQALGQGPQFIFQYYREEENGRGNFPPRFSGLQFPNYSSELNVNALELDDSALYLCASSRGAGETQYFGPGTRLLVL.